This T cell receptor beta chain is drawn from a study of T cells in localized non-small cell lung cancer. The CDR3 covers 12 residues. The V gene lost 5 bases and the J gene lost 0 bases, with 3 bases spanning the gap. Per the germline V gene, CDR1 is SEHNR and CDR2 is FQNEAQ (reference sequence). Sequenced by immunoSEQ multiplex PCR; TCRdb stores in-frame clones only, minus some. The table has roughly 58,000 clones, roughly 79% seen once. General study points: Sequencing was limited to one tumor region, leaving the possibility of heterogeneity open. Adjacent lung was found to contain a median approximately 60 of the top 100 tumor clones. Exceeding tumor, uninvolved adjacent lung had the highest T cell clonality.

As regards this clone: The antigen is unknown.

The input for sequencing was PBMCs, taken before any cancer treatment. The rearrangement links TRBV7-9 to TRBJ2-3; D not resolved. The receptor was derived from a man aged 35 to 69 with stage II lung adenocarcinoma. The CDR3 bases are TGTGCCAGCAGCCCGAGCACAGATACGCAGTATTTT. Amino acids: CASSPSTDTQYF.